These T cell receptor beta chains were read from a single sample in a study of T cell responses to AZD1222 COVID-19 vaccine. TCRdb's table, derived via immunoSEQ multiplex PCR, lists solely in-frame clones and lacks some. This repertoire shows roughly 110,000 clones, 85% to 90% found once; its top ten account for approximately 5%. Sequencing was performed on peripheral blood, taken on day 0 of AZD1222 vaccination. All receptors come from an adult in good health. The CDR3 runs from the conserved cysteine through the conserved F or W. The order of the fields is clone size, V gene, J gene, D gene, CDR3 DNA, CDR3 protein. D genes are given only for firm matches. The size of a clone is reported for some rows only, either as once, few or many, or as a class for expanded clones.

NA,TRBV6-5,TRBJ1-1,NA,TGTGCCAGCAGTTACGGAGAGGGGAGGGAAGCTTTCTTT,CASSYGEGREAFF
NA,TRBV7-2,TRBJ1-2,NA,TGTGCCAGCAGCTTAGGGTATGCCGCCGGGCACGGCTACACCTTC,CASSLGYAAGHGYTF
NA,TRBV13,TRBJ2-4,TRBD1,TGTGCCAGCAGCCTGAGGCAGGGGGCGGCCAAAAACATTCAGTACTTC,CASSLRQGAAKNIQYF
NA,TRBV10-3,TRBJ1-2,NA,TGTGCCATCAGTGATTGGGGGGAGAACTATGGCTACACCTTC,CAISDWGENYGYTF
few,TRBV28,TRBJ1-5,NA,TGTGCCAGCACCAACCCGGGGCCGAGCAATCAGCCCCAGCATTTT,CASTNPGPSNQPQHF
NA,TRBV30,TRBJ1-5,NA,TGTGCCTGGAGTTTTTCAGGAGGCCAGCCCCAGCATTTT,CAWSFSGGQPQHF
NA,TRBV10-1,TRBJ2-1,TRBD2,TGCGCCAGCACCCCTAGCGGGAGTAATGAGCAGTTCTTC,CASTPSGSNEQFF
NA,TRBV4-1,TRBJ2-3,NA,TGCGCCAGCAGCCAAGCGAACCAGGCTAAGGCGCAGTATTTT,CASSQANQAKAQYF
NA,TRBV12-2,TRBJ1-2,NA,TGTGCAAGTCGCTTCAACATCAGGGGGGACTATGGCTACACCTTC,CASRFNIRGDYGYTF
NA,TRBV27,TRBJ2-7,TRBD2,TGTGCCAGCAGTTTACGGGCTAGCGGGAGCTCCTACGAGCAGTACTTC,CASSLRASGSSYEQYF
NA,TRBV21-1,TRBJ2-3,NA,TGTGCCAGCAGCAAAGAGGGTCCAGATACGCAGTATTTT,CASSKEGPDTQYF
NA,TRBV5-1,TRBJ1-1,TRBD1,TGCGCCAGCAGCCCGGACAGGGCGGGGACTGAAGCTTTCTTT,CASSPDRAGTEAFF
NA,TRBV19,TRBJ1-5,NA,TGTGCCAGTAGTACGAGGACGAGAAGCAATCAGCCCCAGCATTTT,CASSTRTRSNQPQHF
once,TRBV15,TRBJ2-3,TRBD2,TGTGCCACCGGGGAAGGACTAGCGGGATTAAGCACAGATACGCAGTATTTT,CATGEGLAGLSTDTQYF
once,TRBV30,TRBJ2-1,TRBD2,TGTGCCTGGAGTGGGACTAGCGGGGAGCAGTTCTTC,CAWSGTSGEQFF
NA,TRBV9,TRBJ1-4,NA,TGTGCCAGCAGCGTAGGGGGAATCCTCGGTGAAAAACTGTTTTTT,CASSVGGILGEKLFF
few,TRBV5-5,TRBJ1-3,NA,TGTGCCAGCAGCTTTTTCTCTGGAAACACCATATATTTT,CASSFFSGNTIYF
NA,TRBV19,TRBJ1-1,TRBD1,TGTGCCAGTAGTAACGGACAGGGGGGCACTGAAGCTTTCTTT,CASSNGQGGTEAFF
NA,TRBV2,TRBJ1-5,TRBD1,TGTGCCAGCAGGAACCGACAGGGAAATCAGCCCCAGCATTTT,CASRNRQGNQPQHF
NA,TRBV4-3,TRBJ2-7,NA,TGCGCCAGCAGCCTGGGGGGAGGGGGTTGGAACGAGCAGTACTTC,CASSLGGGGWNEQYF
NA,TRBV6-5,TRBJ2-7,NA,TGTGCCAGCAGTTACATGGACAGACCTTCGGGCGAGCAGTACTTC,CASSYMDRPSGEQYF
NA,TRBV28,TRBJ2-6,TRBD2,TGTGCCAGGCGCCGGACTAGCGGGACCTCTGGGGCCAACGTCCTGACTTTC,CARRRTSGTSGANVLTF
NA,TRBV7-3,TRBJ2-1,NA,TGTGCCAGCAGCTCTCGACCCTCCTACAATGAGCAGTTCTTC,CASSSRPSYNEQFF
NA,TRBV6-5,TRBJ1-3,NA,TGTGCCAGCAGTTACGGCAGCCTCTCTGGAAACACCATATATTTT,CASSYGSLSGNTIYF
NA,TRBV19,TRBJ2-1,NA,TGTGCCAGTAGTAAAGAACAGGGCGTGAGTGAGCAGTTCTTC,CASSKEQGVSEQFF
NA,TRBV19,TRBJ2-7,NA,TGTGCCAGTAGTCTACGGGACACGTACTCCTACGAGCAGTACTTC,CASSLRDTYSYEQYF
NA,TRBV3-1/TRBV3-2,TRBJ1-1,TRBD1,TGTGCCAGCAGCCCATGGGACAGAAAGAACACTGAAGCTTTCTTT,CASSPWDRKNTEAFF
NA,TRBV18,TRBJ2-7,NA,TGTGCCAGCTCACCAATGGGCTACGAGCAGTACTTC,CASSPMGYEQYF
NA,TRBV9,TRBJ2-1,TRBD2,TGTGCCAGCAGCGTAGCCCTAGCGGGCGGGTACAATGAGCAGTTCTTC,CASSVALAGGYNEQFF
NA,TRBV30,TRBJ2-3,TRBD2,TGTGCCTGGAGTGGAGGACTAGCGGGAGGGCCGGGTCCGCAGTATTTT,CAWSGGLAGGPGPQYF
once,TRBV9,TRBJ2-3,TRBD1,TGTGCCAGCACCGTTTCAGGGGGCCACAGCACAGATACGCAGTATTTT,CASTVSGGHSTDTQYF
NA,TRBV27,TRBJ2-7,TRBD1,TGTGCCAGCAGTTACAGGGGCGATAACTCCTACGAGCAGTACTTC,CASSYRGDNSYEQYF
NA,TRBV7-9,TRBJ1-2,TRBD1,TGTGCCAGCAGCTTCGACAGGGATGGCTACACCTTC,CASSFDRDGYTF
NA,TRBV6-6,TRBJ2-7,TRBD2,TGTGCCAGCAGAAAACCGGGAGGACACGAGCAGTACTTC,CASRKPGGHEQYF
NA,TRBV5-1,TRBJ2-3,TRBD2,TGCGCCAGCAGCTTGGCCAGAACTAGCGGGCGCGCAGATACGCAGTATTTT,CASSLARTSGRADTQYF
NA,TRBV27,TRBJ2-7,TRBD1,TGTGCCAGCAGTTTCGGCGGGCAGGGGGTCCCATACGAGCAGTACTTC,CASSFGGQGVPYEQYF
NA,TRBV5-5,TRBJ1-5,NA,TGTGCCAGCAGCTGGGACGGCCGCAATCAGCCCCAGCATTTT,CASSWDGRNQPQHF
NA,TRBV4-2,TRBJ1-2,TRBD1,TGTGCCAGCAGCCAAGACCTGGGACAGGCGTACTACAATGGCTACACCTTC,CASSQDLGQAYYNGYTF
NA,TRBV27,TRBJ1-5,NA,TGTGCCAGCAGTTTATCGTGGAGCCCCAGGCAGCCCCAGCATTTT,CASSLSWSPRQPQHF
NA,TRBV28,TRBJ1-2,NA,TGTGCCAGCAGTTTGGGGGCAGCACCTAACTATGGCTACACCTTC,CASSLGAAPNYGYTF
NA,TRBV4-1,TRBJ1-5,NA,TGCGCCAGCAGCCCGTTACAGGGTCCGCGGCCCCAGCATTTT,CASSPLQGPRPQHF
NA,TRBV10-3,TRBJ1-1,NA,TGTGCCATCAGTGAGTCGAACGGGTTGGGTGCTTTCTTT,CAISESNGLGAFF
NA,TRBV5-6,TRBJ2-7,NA,TGTGCCAGCAGCTTGGGCCTAGGTTACGGCAGGGAAGGCGAGCAGTACTTC,CASSLGLGYGREGEQYF
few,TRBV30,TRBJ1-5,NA,TGTGCCTGGAGTGTTCCAGGGCTAAGCAATCAGCCCCAGCATTTT,CAWSVPGLSNQPQHF
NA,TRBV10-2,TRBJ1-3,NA,TGCGCCAGCAGTGAGTCAGGGACCCGGCTGGACACCATATATTTT,CASSESGTRLDTIYF
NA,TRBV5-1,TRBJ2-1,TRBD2,TGCGCCAGCAGCTTGCGGACTAGCGGGAGGGCCGGTGAGCAGTTCTTC,CASSLRTSGRAGEQFF
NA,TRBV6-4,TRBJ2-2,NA,TGTGCCAGCAGTGTATGGGGGAAAGACACCGGGGAGCTGTTTTTT,CASSVWGKDTGELFF
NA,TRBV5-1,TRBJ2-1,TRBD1,TGCGCCAGCAGTCGGGACAGATACAATGAGCAGTTCTTC,CASSRDRYNEQFF
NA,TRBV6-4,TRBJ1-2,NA,TGTGCCAGCAGTCGAGAAGGTGGCTATGGCTACACCTTC,CASSREGGYGYTF
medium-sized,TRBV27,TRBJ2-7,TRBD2,TGTGCCAGCAGACTAGCGGGGGATACCTACGAGCAGTACTTC,CASRLAGDTYEQYF
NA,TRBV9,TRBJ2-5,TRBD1,TGTGCCAGCAGCGTTCTCGGACAGGGGGCGGGAGAGACCCAGTACTTC,CASSVLGQGAGETQYF
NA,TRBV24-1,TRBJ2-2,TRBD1,TGTGCCACCAGTGAATCCGGGACAGGGAACACCGGGGAGCTGTTTTTT,CATSESGTGNTGELFF
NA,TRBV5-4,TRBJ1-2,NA,TGTGCCAGCAGCTTAGGGGCAGAACTCTATGGCTACACCTTC,CASSLGAELYGYTF
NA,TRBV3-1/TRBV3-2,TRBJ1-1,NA,TGTGCCAGCAGCCAAGTAAGCTCCGAAGCTTTCTTT,CASSQVSSEAFF